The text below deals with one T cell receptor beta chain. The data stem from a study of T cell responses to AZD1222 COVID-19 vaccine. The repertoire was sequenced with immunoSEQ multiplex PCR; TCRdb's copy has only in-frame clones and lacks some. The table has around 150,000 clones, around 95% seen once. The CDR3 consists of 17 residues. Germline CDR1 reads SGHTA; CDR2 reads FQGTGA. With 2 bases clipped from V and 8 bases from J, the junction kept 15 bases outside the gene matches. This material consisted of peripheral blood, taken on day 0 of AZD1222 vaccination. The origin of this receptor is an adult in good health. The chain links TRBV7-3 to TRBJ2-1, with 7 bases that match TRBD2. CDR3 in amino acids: CASSLAPAGTMKHEQFF. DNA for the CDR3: TGTGCCAGCAGCTTAGCCCCAGCCGGGACTATGAAACATGAGCAGTTCTTC.